Below, 19 T cell receptor beta chains from the same sample are listed, as sequenced in a study of OX40 agonist ivuxolimab in advanced cancers. Clones were read by immunoSEQ multiplex PCR, and TCRdb kept only the in-frame ones, dropping some. The sample records more than 70,000 clones, approximately 90% being singletons. Material: CD4+ or CD8+ T cells sorted from blood, obtained in a trial of the OX40 agonist ivuxolimab. These receptors were obtained from an adult with an advanced solid tumor such as melanoma, head and neck, liver or kidney cancer.

The rearrangement joins TRBV28 to TRBJ2-7; TRBD2 matches 7 bases. The germline gives CDR1 MDHEN, CDR2 SYDVKM. CDR3 length: 15 amino acids. V trimming: 8 bases; J trimming: 4 bases; junction bases outside the gene matches: 14. CDR3 loop: CASASPAGFSYEQYF. The CDR3 DNA sequence: TGTGCCAGCGCCAGCCCAGCGGGATTTTCGTACGAGCAGTACTTC.

This chain joins TRBV5-6 and TRBJ2-5; tentatively, D is TRBD2 (6 bases). The germline V gene has CDR1 SGHDT and CDR2 YYEEEE. V lost 3 bases and J lost 4, with 16 bases in between. This CDR3 is built from 15 residues. CDR3 bases: TGTGCCAGCAGCTCGGAGGAGGGCCGGGGAGAGACCCAGTACTTC. This translates into CASSSEEGRGETQYF.

The CDR3 spells CASSLTGTSGRAYEQYF. The DNA of the CDR3 is TGTGCCAGCAGCTTAACGGGGACTAGCGGGAGGGCATACGAGCAGTACTTC. The rearrangement joins TRBV7-2 to TRBJ2-7; the match to TRBD2 covers 16 bases. From germline, CDR1 is SGHTA and CDR2 FQGNSA. CDR3 length: 17 amino acids. The J segment lost 4 bases and the V segment lost 2 bases, leaving 5 bases of the junction unmatched.

V gene TRBV5-8 combines with J gene TRBJ1-1, with 7 bases matching TRBD1. V lost 3 bases to trimming and J lost 5 bases; unmatched junction nucleotides: 7. The CDR3 sequence is 14 residues long. Germline assignment: CDR1 SGHTS and CDR2 YDEGEE. CDR3 amino acids: CASSWDPGGTEAFF. CDR3 nucleotides: TGTGCCAGCAGCTGGGACCCAGGGGGGACTGAAGCTTTCTTT.

The gene calls are TRBV19 and TRBJ2-1; 7 bases map to TRBD1. The CDR3 covers 15 residues. Germline V gives CDR1 LNHDA, CDR2 SQIVND (reference sequence). V lost 6 bases and J lost 5; bases outside the gene matches: 10. The DNA of the CDR3 is TGTGCCAGTAGGCTGACCGGGACAGTCAACAATGAGCAGTTCTTC. This encodes CASRLTGTVNNEQFF.

The chain joins TRBV19 to TRBJ1-5, with D hard to call. The CDR3 consists of 16 residues. CDR1 and CDR2 (germline): LNHDA, SQIVND (reference sequence). V gave up 3 bases and J gave up 1 base, with 13 bases separating them. This CDR3 is CASSIRWAPSNQPQHF. The CDR3 DNA sequence: TGTGCCAGTAGTATCCGATGGGCCCCGAGCAATCAGCCCCAGCATTTT.

The CDR3 loop reads CASSFSSGRNEQFF. In DNA, the CDR3 is TGTGCCAGCAGCTTTTCTAGCGGGCGAAATGAGCAGTTCTTC. This chain links TRBV11-1 with TRBJ2-1; 8 bases line up with TRBD2. This CDR3 is 14 amino acids long. The V and J ends lost 3 bases and 7 bases, in that order; junction bases with no gene match: 5. Germline CDR1 and CDR2: SGHAT and FQDESV (reference sequence).

This clone was detected only once. V usage is TRBV30 and J usage is TRBJ2-5; 10 positions agree with TRBD2. V was pared by 5 bases and J by 0 bases, with 6 bases of the junction left unmatched. This CDR3 has 15 amino acids. Per the germline V gene, CDR1 is GTSNPN and CDR2 is SVGIG (reference sequence). The CDR3 nucleotides read TGTGCCTGGCGAGGACTAGCGGCGTACCAAGAGACCCAGTACTTC. This encodes CAWRGLAAYQETQYF.

The chain recombines TRBV7-2 with TRBJ1-1, with D maybe TRBD1 (5 bases). Trimming shortened V by 5 bases and J by 3 bases, and 13 bases separated the two germline ends. This CDR3 has 14 amino acids. The germline V gene encodes CDR1 SGHTA and CDR2 FQGNSA. The CDR3 DNA sequence: TGTGCCAGCAGCCAAGAGGGGTGGGACACTGAAGCTTTCTTT. This gives the protein CASSQEGWDTEAFF.

The rearrangement joins TRBV7-2 to TRBJ2-7, with D perhaps given as TRBD1 or TRBD2 (5 bases each). The CDR3 length is 14 residues. Germline V gene data show CDR1 as SGHTA and CDR2 as FQGNSA. The germline V and J ends were trimmed by 5 bases and 6 bases, with 17 bases remaining between them. The CDR3 spells CASSPDLGVFEQYF. The CDR3 DNA reads as TGTGCCAGCAGCCCCGACCTGGGGGTTTTCGAGCAGTACTTC.

The gene calls are TRBV6-4 and TRBJ2-3; 10 bases are shared with TRBD2. The V gene's germline CDR1 is MRHNA and CDR2 SNTAGT. V was clipped by 6 bases and J by 3 bases; unmatched bases: 6. The CDR3 has 15 residues. DNA of the CDR3: TGTGCCAGCAGCCCACTAGCGGGACGTACAGATACGCAGTATTTT. It yields the protein CASSPLAGRTDTQYF.

This rearrangement joins TRBV5-5 to TRBJ1-1; possibly TRBD1 for D (5 bases). Germline CDR1 SGHKS, CDR2 YYEKEE (reference sequence). There are 15 residues in the CDR3. The V gene lost 0 bases and the J gene lost 1 base, with 10 bases spanning the gap. The CDR3 DNA sequence: TGTGCCAGCAGCTTGGTTTGGGGCGCGAACACTGAAGCTTTCTTT. Protein: CASSLVWGANTEAFF.

This clone counts as medium-sized. This chain connects TRBV7-3 to TRBJ1-3; the match to TRBD1 covers 8 bases. The ends lost 5 bases at V and 4 bases at J; junction bases unmatched: 16. Looked up from germline, CDR1 is SGHTA and CDR2 is FQGTGA. The CDR3 covers 18 residues. Here the CDR3 reads CASSPRTGMSFPGNTIYF. Written as DNA, the CDR3 is TGTGCCAGCAGCCCCCGGACAGGGATGAGCTTTCCCGGAAACACCATATATTTT.

The V gene is TRBV6-1, the J gene TRBJ1-1; possibly TRBD1 for D (5 bases). The CDR3 is 14 residues long. V lost 7 bases, J lost 4 bases, and 16 bases lay in between. Germline CDR1 and CDR2: MNHNS and SASEGT. The CDR3 DNA reads TGTGCCAGCACCTTAACCGGGGCGGCCACTGAAGCTTTCTTT. Protein sequence: CASTLTGAATEAFF.

This chain uses TRBV7-2 with TRBJ2-3; D not certain. CDR3 length: 14 amino acids. Germline CDR1 and CDR2: SGHTA and FQGNSA. The V and J ends lost 2 bases and 5 bases respectively, with 11 bases between them. The CDR3 bases are TGTGCCAGCAGCTTAATAGTTTGGAGAGATACGCAGTATTTT. Translation: CASSLIVWRDTQYF.

The CDR3 DNA is TGTGCCAGCAGCTCCCCTGACGGCAATGAAAAACTGTTTTTT. As protein: CASSSPDGNEKLFF. This chain uses TRBV5-6 with TRBJ1-4, with no clear D. The CDR3 is 14 residues long. In germline, CDR1 is SGHDT, CDR2 YYEEEE. V shed 3 bases and J shed 5 bases, with 11 bases lying between them.

V is TRBV29-1 and J is TRBJ1-4; 10 nucleotides agree with TRBD1. The junction had 6 bases not matched to a gene; V was cut back by 6 bases and J by 8 bases. There are 13 residues in the CDR3. The V gene's germline CDR1 is SQVTM and CDR2 ANQGSEA. The CDR3 region is CSVAPGQGEKLFF. DNA of the CDR3: TGCAGCGTAGCCCCGGGACAGGGGGAAAAACTGTTTTTT.

For this clone: At one end, the junction sequence differs from germline, possibly due to a read error. V is TRBV7-9 and J is TRBJ2-3; D is uncertain. The CDR3 covers 9 residues. In germline, CDR1 is SEHNR, CDR2 FQNEAQ (reference sequence). Here the CDR3 DNA reads TGTGCCAGCAGTCTATGGGGAAATTTT. Translation: CASSLWGNF.

The genes are TRBV11-2 and TRBJ2-2; 8 nucleotides agree with TRBD1. CDR3 length: 16 residues. Looked up from germline, CDR1 is SGHAT and CDR2 is FQNNGV. The junction had 11 bases not matched to a gene; V was cut back by 5 bases and J by 6 bases. The CDR3 is CASSRRGQGTSGELFF. The CDR3 coding sequence is TGTGCCAGCAGCCGCCGAGGACAGGGCACCTCCGGGGAGCTGTTTTTT.